The 5 T cell receptor beta chains given below trace back to one sample, sequenced in a study of blood T cell repertoires in COVID-19. Assay used: immunoSEQ multiplex PCR; TCRdb lists only in-frame clones, some missing. The repertoire includes about 190,000 clones, approximately 86% of them detected once, and less than 3% sits in the top ten. Sequencing was carried out using peripheral blood. Receptors originate from a man aged 40-50 years with active or convalescent COVID-19.

The chain combines TRBV5-1 with TRBJ1-1; D possibly corresponds to TRBD1 (6 bases). The germline gives CDR1 SGHRS, CDR2 YFSETQ. V was pared by 0 bases and J by 3 bases, with 18 bases between. This CDR3 comprises 17 residues. This CDR3 reads CASSLVGRGLWDTEAFF. The DNA of the CDR3 is TGCGCCAGCAGCTTGGTAGGCAGGGGCTTATGGGACACTGAAGCTTTCTTT.

This clone was counted between two and nine times. The V and J genes are TRBV9 and TRBJ1-3; 7 bases map to TRBD1. Germline CDR1 is SGDLS and CDR2 is YYNGEE. This CDR3 comprises 17 residues. Trimming removed 3 bases from V and 4 bases from J; junction bases left unmatched: 13. CDR3 nucleotide sequence: TGTGCCAGCAGCGGACCAGACAGGGCCGGATCCGGAAACACCATATATTTT. Amino acid sequence: CASSGPDRAGSGNTIYF. The variable domain in full, with the rest retrieved from reference TRBV9 and TRBJ1-3, is DSGVTQTPKHLITATGQRVTLRCSPRSGDLSVYWYQQSLDQGLQFLIQYYNGEERAKGNILERFSAQQFPDLHSELNLSSLELGDSALYFCASSGPDRAGSGNTIYFGEGSWLTVV.

This rearrangement joins TRBV3-1 (or the pseudogene TRBV3-2) to TRBJ1-1, with D possibly being TRBD1 (6 bases). The CDR3 is 14 residues long. V gave up 5 bases and J gave up 9 bases, with 19 bases separating them. Germline-derived CDR1 and CDR2 are LGHDT and YNNKEL (reference sequence). The DNA for the CDR3 is TGTGCCAGCAGCGCTAGGACAGCGGAGGCCCAAGCTTTCTTT. Encoded protein: CASSARTAEAQAFF.

About this clone itself: A far larger clone is a single base away, which makes a read error likely. The chain uses TRBV11-3 and TRBJ2-7; D possibly corresponds to TRBD1 (6 bases). CDR1 is SGHNT and CDR2 is YENEEA in the germline V gene. The V and J ends lost 5 bases and 3 bases respectively, with 17 bases between them. This CDR3 is built from 15 residues. CDR3 in amino acids: CASSPGGQGGYEQYF. The DNA of the CDR3 is TGTGCCAGCAGCCCAGGCGGCCAAGGGGGCTACGAGCAGTACTTC.

The chain combines TRBV5-1 with TRBJ2-1, with 7 bases matching TRBD2. Germline trimming cut 0 bases from V and 0 bases from J; bases unmatched to any gene: 3. The CDR3 is 16 amino acids. Germline lookup yields CDR1 SGHRS and CDR2 YFSETQ. This CDR3 is CASSLALAASYNEQFF. The CDR3 DNA sequence: TGCGCCAGCAGCTTGGCCCTAGCGGCCTCCTACAATGAGCAGTTCTTC.